One TCR beta chain is described in this entry. The antigen it binds to is not known. No quality values exist for individual bases; no much larger clone is one base distant. The library was obtained by the immunoSEQ multiplex PCR assay. For the multiplex PCR, a mixture combining 60 forward primers for TCR Vbeta segments and 13 reverse primers for TCR Jbeta segments was used. A multiplex PCR assay on genomic DNA amplified the CDR3 region of rearranged TCR beta genes. The Illumina HiSeq System was used to sequence the amplified TCR beta libraries as 87-base-pair reads. Concerning the study's data processing: A later analysis counted tens of millions of unique TCR beta chains across the 650 to 800 repertoires, and some 12 million of these chains were shared by at least two donors. To remove PCR and sequencing errors, raw reads were error-corrected and collapsed into unique sequences using a nearest-neighbor algorithm that merged closely related sequences. Alignment of CDR3 sequences to IMGT reference sequences was used to assign V, D and J gene segments. For a sequence to be retained, at least a six-nucleotide match to both a V gene segment and a J gene segment was required. Rearrangements were called productive when the CDR3 lacked stop codons and stayed in frame with V and J; all others were non-productive. Following IMGT convention, CDR3 was defined as the stretch from the second conserved V-encoded cysteine up to the conserved J-encoded phenylalanine. In an earlier analysis of approximately 500 of the donors, sequences lacking an unambiguous match to a single V gene segment were excluded. An earlier analysis of 587 of the donors called V segments functional above 56.7% productive rearrangements and segregating when the between-donor standard deviation exceeded 5%. A statistical classification framework was built to diagnose cytomegalovirus status from the catalog of TCR beta chain sequences. V and J gene assignment, in a later analysis, came from comparing TCR nucleotide sequences with IMGT/GENE-DB human TR gene sequences. A later analysis assigned CDR3 sequences and most-parsimonious VDJ recombination scenarios with the TCRdist pipeline. In a later analysis, every TCR beta chain was defined by the combination of its CDR3 amino acid sequence and its V-gene family, and reads without a unique V-gene family were dropped. A later analysis removed 500 to 650 highly shared, low-generation-probability nucleotide sequences to deal with suspected cross-contamination and a sequencing artifact. A later analysis calculated a clonal expansion index for each public chain from normalized within-repertoire ranks of inferred template counts. A later analysis computed generation probabilities with a VDJ recombination model fitted to out-of-frame rearrangements, and checked the results against IGoR. A later analysis scored TCR-TCR, TCR-HLA and TCR-CMV co-occurrence with hypergeometric tests, applying a repertoire-size bias correction to TCR pairs. To estimate false discovery rates, a later analysis permuted the HLA or CMV assignments 20 times. A later analysis grouped co-occurring TCRs with DBSCAN, adding TCRdist sequence similarity when clustering within HLA-allele-positive subsets. Repertoires with fewer than 30,000 or more than 120,000 public chains were left out of co-occurrence clustering, as were five repertoires with anomalous nucleotide sharing. TCRdb provides this immuneACCESS table in a form limited to in-frame rearrangements. Some clones are lacking; in checked studies, under half of them reflect an unresolved V gene, and why the rest are absent is not known. V and J calls plus clone size are reproduced from that table; the DNA served to infer D and trimming. This sample holds 200,000 to 250,000 clones; roughly 88% were observed only once. Jointly, the top ten make up roughly 0.7% of the sample.

This sample was included in a study of cytomegalovirus exposure and HLA in healthy donors (dated by TCRdb to about 2017). Regarding the complete study: An earlier analysis of under 600 of the donors reported more than 250 Gb of sequence data and around 110 million unique TCR beta sequences from about 200 million T cells. High-throughput TCR immunosequencing, statistical association of individual TCRs with disease status, and machine learning were combined to predict cytomegalovirus infection status. The study aimed to test whether signatures of past pathogen exposure could be identified by cataloging public T cell receptors. Donor age, sex, ethnicity and CMV serostatus were collected together with the repertoire data. A later analysis re-analyzed previously published TCR beta repertoires from roughly 630 donors and added high-resolution HLA genotyping to study TCR occurrence patterns. Across roughly 420 genotyped donors of the cohort, an average of roughly 200,000 unique TCR beta nucleotide sequences per donor were sequenced, and 15% to 20% of those sequences were non-productive. A later genetic analysis took genome-wide SNP genotypes for about 55% of the 666 donors and used that subset as a discovery cohort. A separate validation cohort of over a hundred different subjects was used in addition to the approximately 700-subject first cohort. About 280 gigabases of sequencing data and around 90 million unique TCR sequences made up an early release that covered fewer than 650 HLA-typed donors. The study profiled the T cell repertoires of more than 500 subjects by immunosequencing and related them to cytomegalovirus serostatus. All discovery cohort repertoires had been generated on a single sequencing platform. The number of donors typed differed by locus, with about 629-640 for A, B, C, DRB1 and DQB1, about 500 for DQA1, about 610 for DPA1, and some 450 for DPB1. Among the approximately 420 genotyped donors, roughly 80% belonged to the genetic ancestry cluster associated with self-reported Caucasian donors. An earlier analysis of some 500 of the donors used high-throughput TCR beta sequencing to judge whether each TCR beta V gene segment behaved as functional or pseudogenic. The later analysis used no new phenotypic data to find candidate immune exposures, relying instead on TCR beta sequences and their occurrence across donors. HLA typing covered class I and class II loci at four-digit resolution. Because of strong linkage in the cohort, four or five DR-DQ haplotypes were treated as single units for association and clustering. General conclusions and limits of the study: According to a later genetic analysis, donors in an Asian-associated ancestry cluster had fewer N-insertions in productive TCRs than the roughly 660-donor mean. Correlated functional status among segregating V segments might be attributable to linkage disequilibrium, but an unknown experimental factor could not be ruled out. A few of the identified cytomegalovirus-associated TCR beta chains were confirmed in vitro to be specific for cytomegalovirus antigens. A later analysis found that TCR association rates varied across HLA loci, with DRB1 alleles showing the most associated TCRs and HLA-C alleles the fewest. A later analysis found that most CMV-associated TCR beta chains appeared HLA-restricted, with HLA associations seemingly driven largely by CMV exposure. Because counts were too low, about 18 rarely observed V segments, including chromosome 9 orphons, were left out of the earlier analysis of a few hundred of the donors. A later analysis associated around 16,000 TCR beta sequences with specific HLA alleles at a false discovery rate of 0.05. A further reported finding was that TCR beta sequences accurately predicted the HLA-A and HLA-B alleles for most subjects in the first cohort. An association between a missense DCLRE1C variant and V-gene and J-gene trimming of TCR beta chains was found in a later genetic analysis and replicated in an independent cohort. Compared with equally common non-associated chains, HLA-associated TCR beta chains in a later analysis were more clonally expanded and had lower generation probabilities. The 87-base-pair reads could not distinguish some IMGT-functional V segments, including TRBV6-2 and TRBV6-3, so those segments were excluded. Most TCR sequences were seen in very few donors, while some public TCRs were found in many individuals. According to the authors, the approach could potentially be generalized to other disease states and immunological phenotypes. In both the original and validation cohorts, the classifier was reported to diagnose cytomegalovirus status with high specificity and sensitivity. In an earlier analysis of roughly 500 of the donors, most TCR beta V segments appeared in productive rearrangements about 87% or about 30% of the time, broadly matching IMGT annotations. When HLA alleles, especially DR and DQ, strongly co-occurred, TCR associations were difficult to assign to individual alleles. The only immune exposure information available for the cohort was CMV serostatus. According to a later analysis, parvovirus B19, influenza, CMV and Epstein-Barr virus appeared linked to several top co-occurrence clusters. The study listed 164 TCR beta chains as associated with cytomegalovirus. The cohort was sequenced for TCR beta chains only, and without alpha or paired-chain data the features that could be detected were limited. Because HLA typing was missing for some donors at each locus, association tests included only the typed subset. Roughly uniform sequencing depth across donors was assumed in presence/absence analyses, although this assumption may not hold. A cluster of highly shared sequence variants was judged likely to represent a technical artifact of the sequencing pipeline.

The cohort comprised around 700 healthy bone marrow donors. Cohort members were all nominally healthy when sampled, although unrecorded immune exposures were likely present. The donor was CMV seronegative and belonged to the group of under 400 seronegative cohort members. A peripheral blood sample was collected from each donor, and TCR beta sequencing was performed on peripheral blood mononuclear cells. The Qiagen DNeasy Blood Extraction Kit was used to extract genomic DNA from the blood cell samples. The CDR3 holds 14 amino acids from the cysteine to the phenylalanine. Of all the DNA, just the CDR3 is kept, 42 bases in frame from base 1. The germline V gene encodes CDR1 SGHKS and CDR2 YYEKEE (reference sequence). V sheds 4 bases and J sheds 1 base, leaving 11 bases between their ends.

The chain is encoded by TRBV5-5 joined to TRBJ1-2; 6 matching bases give a weak D call of TRBD1. This receptor was identified in a boy aged 2 to 9 in good health and CMV-seronegative. The specimen sequenced was PBMCs. The bases are TGTGCCAGCAGCCTCGGACAGATTAACTATGGCTACACCTTC. Its protein product is CASSLGQINYGYTF. The full variable domain, completed from the reference TRBV5-5 and TRBJ1-2 proteins outside the CDR3, reads DAGVTQSPTHLIKTRGQQVTLRCSPISGHKSVSWYQQVLGQGPQFIFQYYEKEERGRGNFPDRFSARQFPNYSSELNVNALLLGDSALYLCASSLGQINYGYTFGSGTRLTVV.